The present T cell receptor (beta chain) was sequenced within a study of T cell repertoires in cytomegalovirus infection. Study at large: Signatures in public TCR beta sequences pointed to both CMV infection and matching HLA type. Notes on the study in general: HLA-C-restricted CMV-specific TCR beta clonotypes were dominant in the ex vivo response.

This clonotype was observed many times. The target antigen is unknown. TCRdb analysed the reads with MiXCR anew, one entry per CDR3 protein. The table shows roughly 300,000 distinct CDR3 sequences, with around 25% occurring only once. Germline V gene data show CDR1 as SGHVS and CDR2 as FQNEAQ. V lost 2 bases and J lost 0; bases outside the gene matches: 0. CDR3 length: 15 residues. The source is a human donor in good health (CMV status not recorded). Some clones in this sample may be carry-over from other donors' samples. Sequenced input: PBMCs. This chain connects TRBV7-8 to TRBJ2-5; 10 bases match TRBD2. The CDR3 DNA reads TGTGCCAGCAGCTTACTAGCGGGAGACCAAGAGACCCAGTACTTC. Its protein product is CASSLLAGDQETQYF.